Listed below are T cell receptor beta chains from one sample, sequenced in a study of spatial heterogeneity in lung cancer. MiXCR was run by TCRdb on the 5' RACE reads, yielding one entry per CDR3 protein. The data contain 100,000 or so distinct CDR3 sequences, nearly 4.5% of them singletons. Sequences were derived from lung tumor tissue, sampled at surgery. Receptors originate from a male donor with early-stage non-small cell lung cancer. The CDR3 runs from the conserved cysteine through the conserved F or W. The D gene is left open where the match is weak.

D gene | V gene | CDR3 protein
TRBD1 | TRBV18 | CASSKGGAEGGQPQHF
. | TRBV10-3 | CAISGAHPSADTQYF
TRBD2 | TRBV27 | CASSSLLGITSGRAYNEQFF
TRBD1 | TRBV9 | CASSPGGSSYNSPLHF
. | TRBV20-1 | CSAPGGLDSYNEQFF
. | TRBV24-1 | CATSDTIKPYNEQFF
. | TRBV5-1 | CASSEGPYNEQFF
. | TRBV12-3/TRBV12-4 | CASSLTRDGEQYF
TRBD1 | TRBV28 | CASSPGQGVSPLHF
TRBD1 | TRBV5-1 | CASSLRQGAAGYTF
TRBD1 | TRBV5-6 | CASSLQGGYTGELFF
TRBD1 | TRBV5-1 | CASSNAGTGEETQYF
. | TRBV7-2 | CASSLAGGQNIQYF
. | TRBV20-1 | CSARDLNGNSYNEQFF
. | TRBV10-3 | CAISAVGGSGNTIYF
. | TRBV2 | CASGVLGSPLHF
. | TRBV21-1 | CASTKSHRAGANVLTF
TRBD1 | TRBV5-1 | CASSLALGQAGYTF
. | TRBV20-1 | CSAAGTANSPLHF
. | TRBV7-7 | CASSTTGARQETQYF
TRBD2 | TRBV7-2 | CASSLFAGGNPGELFF
. | TRBV7-9 | CASSRGGYEQYF
. | TRBV7-9 | CASSFPGANQPQHF
. | TRBV3-1 | CASSQVLWEEQYF
. | TRBV3-1 | CASSQGAGHQETQYF
. | TRBV24-1 | CATSDLSEQFF
. | TRBV27 | CASSLVGVNTEAFF
. | TRBV10-3 | CAIKNPGMNTEAFF
. | TRBV12-3/TRBV12-4 | CASSLFRTANSPLHF
TRBD1 | TRBV6-1 | CASSYHRGDEQYF
TRBD1 | TRBV28 | CASSHGQGEQYF
. | TRBV28 | CASSPTGLLTPNSGNTIYF
TRBD1 | TRBV6-6 | CASQGGNGYTF
TRBD2 | TRBV7-9 | CASSSGSGYNEQFF
. | TRBV27 | CASRRVASPLHF
. | TRBV9 | CASSVDAGAGANVLTF
. | TRBV4-1 | CASSQVTSGSTDTQYF
TRBD1 | TRBV3-1 | CASTRTGGNTIYF
. | TRBV5-1 | CASSLAGSSYEQYF
. | TRBV11-2 | CASSFGQGQASGNTIYF
. | TRBV5-5 | CASSSYSDTEAFF
TRBD2 | TRBV11-3 | CASSLSGRYKEQFF
. | TRBV27 | CASSLFRPALNQPQHF
. | TRBV29-1 | CSVVSNMNTEAFF
TRBD2 | TRBV20-1 | CSATPPGAGAGEQYF
. | TRBV5-1 | CASSQETNEKLFF
. | TRBV6-5 | CASSRARTPGELFF
TRBD1 | TRBV12-3/TRBV12-4 | CASSKGQGLPEAFF
. | TRBV9 | CASSVSTGTDTQYF